These 20 T cell receptor beta chains were sequenced from one sample in a study of CD8+ T cells in alopecia areata. As the sequencing template, cDNA was produced by extracting RNA and reverse transcribing it. Here immunoSEQ multiplex PCR was the method, and the copy in TCRdb shows in-frame clones only, minus some. The table lists about 110,000 clones, with no singletons. Sample: lesional skin. The receptors were sampled from a C3H/HeJ mouse with alopecia areata. This strain has MHC haplotype H2-k.

Ten or more counts support this clone. Mouse names are used for the genes. The missing CDR3 end, 4 residues past where the read stops, is filled in from the germline J gene. V gene TRBV17 combines with J gene TRBJ2-7; 7 nucleotides line up with TRBD1. Germline loops: CDR1 MNHDT, CDR2 YYDKIL. Unmatched junction bases numbered 0, after V lost 1 base and J lost 3 bases. CDR3 size: 13 residues. The CDR3 DNA, read in part, is TGTGCTAGCAGTAGAGGGGACAGCTAT. This translates into CASSRGDSY. The full CDR3 sequence reads CASSRGDSYEQYF.

This clone appeared a few times. Gene names refer to mouse genes. The covered CDR3 bases are TGCACCTGCAGCCCGACAGGGGGCGAA. It codes for CTCSPTGGE. The whole CDR3 protein is CTCSPTGGERLFF. The rearrangement joins TRBV1 to TRBJ1-4, with TRBD1 matching 9 bases. The read terminates 4 residues before the CDR3 end, so the remaining end is supplied by the germline J gene. The CDR3 length is 13 residues. Germline lookup yields CDR1 NSQYPW and CDR2 LRSPGD (reference sequence).

This clone turned up a few times. Genes here carry mouse names. The CDR3 extends 4 residues past the end of the read, so its final part is completed from the germline J gene. The rearrangement links TRBV1 to TRBJ2-5; the match to TRBD2 covers 7 bases. Germline V gene sequence: CDR1 NSQYPW, CDR2 LRSPGD (reference sequence). There are 16 residues in the CDR3. The V and J ends lost 0 bases and 3 bases, in that order; junction bases with no gene match: 6. The CDR3 region is CTCSAESPWGQDTQYF. The CDR3 DNA, read in part, is TGCACCTGCAGTGCAGAATCTCCCTGGGGGCAAGAC. The full variable domain, completed using reference TRBV1 and TRBJ2-5, is VTLLEQNPRWRLVPRGQAVNLRCILKNSQYPWMSWYQQDLQKQLQWLFTLRSPGDKEVKSLPGADYLATRVTDTELRLQVANMSQGRTLYCTCSAESPWGQDTQYFGPGTRLLVL.

This clone was seen a few times. Germline and genes here are mouse. The CDR3 here is CASSFGGGVAETLYF. The part of the CDR3 DNA that was read is TGTGCTAGCAGTTTCGGTGGGGGGGTGGCAGAA. The genes are TRBV29 and TRBJ2-3, with 8 bases fitting TRBD2. The CDR3 end falls 4 residues outside the read, so it is completed with the germline J gene. The CDR3 length is 15 residues. J was trimmed by 3 bases and V by 3 bases; bases with no gene match: 5. Germline-derived CDR1 and CDR2 are MSHET and SYDVDS.

The table lists this clone with a few counts. The gene names given are mouse names. The read finishes 4 residues shy of the CDR3 end, and the germline J gene is used to complete it. The chain is built from TRBV1 and TRBJ1-4; a possible D gene is TRBD1 (6 bases). The V gene's germline CDR1 is NSQYPW and CDR2 LRSPGD (reference sequence). This CDR3 has 13 amino acids. The V end lost 5 bases, the J end lost 6 bases, and 10 bases lay between the germline ends. The CDR3 reads CTCSHRVDERLFF. The CDR3 bases that were read are TGCACCTGCAGTCACAGGGTAGACGAA.

This clone was detected ten times or more. The listed genes are named as in mouse. The read falls 4 residues short of the CDR3 end, and the missing part is taken from the germline J gene. The same CDR3 arises from other DNA sequences in this sample as well. This sequence joins TRBV13-3 and TRBJ2-1; TRBD2 matches at 9 bases. Germline trimming cut 1 base from V and 4 bases from J; bases unmatched to any gene: 3. This CDR3 region has 15 residues. Germline assignment: CDR1 NNHDY and CDR2 SYVADS. CDR3 amino acids: CASSDRLGAYAEQFF. The covered CDR3 bases are TGTGCCAGCAGTGATCGACTGGGGGCATATGCT.

Points on this clone: One end of the junction does not line up with germline, which may come from a read error. Gene labels here are mouse ones. The observed sequence ends 4 residues before the CDR3 terminus, with the missing tail filled in from the germline J gene. The genes are TRBV13-2 and TRBJ1-1; 8 bases are a match to TRBD1. This CDR3 is 12 amino acids long. The germline CDR1 and CDR2 sequences are NNHNN and SYGAGS (reference sequence). This CDR3 reads CACGQGNTEVFF. CDR3 DNA (partial): TGTGCCTGCGGACAGGGAAACACA.

This clone has more than one count but fewer than ten. Gene names and germline refer to mouse. The read ends 4 residues early relative to the CDR3; the germline J gene fills the gap. The rearrangement uses TRBV13-3 and TRBJ2-1; 10 bases fit TRBD1. CDR3 length equals 16 residues. Trimming cost V 2 bases and J 3 bases; bases outside gene matches: 5. The germline CDR1 and CDR2 sequences are NNHDY and SYVADS. The sequenced CDR3 bases are TGTGCCAGCAGTGAGAGGACAGGGGGGGTCTATGCT. Protein: CASSERTGGVYA. The full CDR3 reads CASSERTGGVYAEQFF.

Details on this clone: Genes and germline are mouse. CDR3 in amino acids: CASRQTPNTEVFF. CDR3 DNA, as far as it was read: TGTGCCAGTCGCCAGACACCAAACACA. The chain joins TRBV13-3 to TRBJ1-1; unclear D gene. The read finishes 4 residues shy of the CDR3 end, and the germline J gene is used to complete it. Germline assignment: CDR1 NNHDY and CDR2 SYVADS. V gave up 8 bases and J gave up 0 bases, with 11 bases separating them. The length of the CDR3 is 13 residues.

Only a few counts were recorded for this clone. Genes and germline are mouse. The read ends 4 residues before the CDR3 terminus; that terminus is restored from the germline J gene. The V and J genes are TRBV13-3 and TRBJ2-5, with D possibly matching TRBD1 (5 bases). Looked up from germline, CDR1 is NNHDY and CDR2 is SYVADS. Trimming shortened V by 5 bases and J by 0 bases, and 13 bases separated the two germline ends. The CDR3 runs to 15 residues. The covered CDR3 bases are TGTGCCAGCAGGAGGAGGGGTTTTAACCAAGAC. Translation: CASRRRGFNQD. The full CDR3 sequence reads CASRRRGFNQDTQYF. Variable domain in full (rest from reference TRBV13-3 and TRBJ2-5): EAAVTQSPRSKVAVTGGKVTLSCHQTNNHDYMYWYRQDTGHGLRLIHYSYVADSTEKGDIPDGYKASRPSQENFSLILELASLSQTAVYFCASRRRGFNQDTQYFGPGTRLLVL.

A few counts support this clone. Germline and genes here are mouse. The read is 4 residues too short to cover the CDR3 end, so that end is filled in from the germline J gene. The V and J genes are TRBV13-3 and TRBJ2-2; 7 nucleotides agree with TRBD1. The CDR3 contains 13 residues. Germline values: CDR1 NNHDY, CDR2 SYVADS. The V segment lost 5 bases and the J segment 5 bases; nucleotides outside the gene matches: 3. The DNA read from the CDR3 is TGTGCCAGCAGAACAGGGGAGACCGGG. Residues: CASRTGETG. The full CDR3 reads CASRTGETGQLYF.

This clone was observed a handful of times. Gene and germline names: mouse. The read ends 4 residues shy of where the CDR3 ends; the end is completed using the germline J gene. The rearrangement links TRBV19 to TRBJ2-4; unclear D gene. Trimming took off 6 bases at V and 2 bases at J, with 7 bases between the two ends. Germline values: CDR1 FNHDT, CDR2 SITEND (reference sequence). This CDR3 region has 12 residues. This chain's CDR3 is CASNQNQNTLYF. Incomplete CDR3 DNA: TGTGCCAGCAACCAGAATCAAAAC.

Comment on this clone: Gene and germline names: mouse. Coverage ceases 4 residues before the CDR3 finishes, and the germline J gene fills in the end. This chain links TRBV12-1 with TRBJ2-7, with 8 bases lining up with TRBD2. This CDR3 comprises 14 residues. Germline V gene sequence: CDR1 SGHSN, CDR2 HYEKVE. V gave up 0 bases and J gave up 2 bases; unmatched junction bases: 2. CDR3 DNA, as far as it was read: TGTGCCAGCTCTCTCGATGGGGGGGCCTAT. It is translated as CASSLDGGAY. The entire CDR3 protein reads CASSLDGGAYEQYF.

On this clone: The TCRdb protein and the DNA translation do not line up at residue 12; the protein shown here was made by translating the DNA. Gene names refer to mouse genes. The read ends 3 residues early relative to the CDR3; the germline J gene fills the gap. V and J are TRBV19 and TRBJ1-3; TRBD1 agrees at 8 bases. This CDR3 contains 15 residues. V lost 10 bases to trimming and J lost 0 bases; unmatched junction nucleotides: 9. Germline CDR1 FNHDT, CDR2 SITEND (reference sequence). The CDR3 here is CAPLDRGDSGNTLYF. The covered CDR3 bases are TGTGCCCCCCTCGACAGGGGAGATTCTGGAAATACG.

As concerns this clone: The database protein in TCRdb disagrees with the DNA translation at residue 14; the sequence shown here was translated from the DNA. Mouse gene names and germline throughout. The read gets to within 3 residues of the CDR3 end, and the germline J gene fills in the rest. The V and J genes are TRBV19 and TRBJ1-6, with 12 bases identical to TRBD1. TRBJ1-6 is an open reading frame, and its role is uncertain. Trimming took 1 base from V and 2 from J; bases not matched to a gene: 1. The germline V gene encodes CDR1 FNHDT and CDR2 SITEND (reference sequence). The CDR3 covers 17 residues. The CDR3 protein is CASSIRDRGPYNSPLYF. The covered CDR3 bases are TGTGCCAGCAGTATAAGGGACAGGGGGCCCTATAATTCGCCC.

On this clone: Mouse names are used for the genes. With the read ending 4 residues before the CDR3 end, the germline J gene is used to fill in that end. The chain has TRBV1 and TRBJ2-5; 9 nucleotides match TRBD1. The CDR3 spans 13 residues. V lost 8 bases and J lost 2; bases outside the gene matches: 2. The germline gives CDR1 NSQYPW, CDR2 LRSPGD (reference sequence). CDR3 sequence reads: CTCRDRVQDTQYF. The CDR3 bases that were read are TGCACCTGCCGGGACAGGGTCCAAGAC.

This clone was seen at least ten times. Germline and genes here are mouse. The CDR3 goes on 4 residues after the read ends, and that part is filled in from the germline J gene. The genes are TRBV13-3 and TRBJ2-7; 11 positions match TRBD1. The CDR3 spans 14 residues. Germline V gives CDR1 NNHDY, CDR2 SYVADS. V was pared by 7 bases and J by 2 bases, with 5 bases of the junction left unmatched. The sequenced CDR3 bases are TGTGCCAGCCTCGGGACAGGGGGAGCCTAT. Translated, it gives CASLGTGGAY. The full CDR3 sequence reads CASLGTGGAYEQYF.

Remarks on this clone: Gene names denote mouse genes. The sequenced fragment ends 4 residues before the CDR3 boundary, so the rest is inferred from the germline J gene. J is TRBJ2-7 and V is TRBV19; maybe TRBD2 (7 bases). CDR3 size: 14 residues. The ends were cut back, 4 bases at V and 2 bases at J, with 13 bases in the middle. Germline V gives CDR1 FNHDT, CDR2 SITEND (reference sequence). The CDR3 spells CASSFPGGAYEQYF. CDR3 DNA, as far as it was read: TGTGCCAGCAGTTTCCCGGGGGGCGCCTAT.

As regards this clone: Germline and genes: mouse. Read coverage stops 4 residues before the CDR3 terminus; the germline J gene supplies the remainder. This chain connects TRBV1 to TRBJ2-7; TRBD1 aligns across 9 bases. The CDR3 consists of 14 residues. Germline assignment: CDR1 NSQYPW and CDR2 LRSPGD (reference sequence). The CDR3 loop reads CTCPAVGQGHEQYF. Incomplete CDR3 DNA: TGCACCTGCCCTGCAGTTGGACAGGGGCAT.

This clone has a count of ten or more. Gene names and germline refer to mouse. CDR3 protein: CASSDASQEDTQYF. The part of the CDR3 DNA that was read is TGTGCCAGCAGTGATGCGAGCCAGGAAGAC. This chain uses TRBV13-3 with TRBJ2-5; D uncertain. The read finishes 4 residues shy of the CDR3 end, and the germline J gene is used to complete it. The germline V gene has CDR1 NNHDY and CDR2 SYVADS. CDR3 length equals 14 residues.